This T cell receptor (beta chain) was retrieved from a study of blood T cells in healthy people across ages. The study's findings and limits: Whereas aged donors had fewer naive CD4+ cells, long-lived donors had more of them and higher diversity.

Remarks on this clonotype: The antigen is unknown.

Donor samples were obtained from healthy Caucasian individuals from Russia, aged roughly 6 to 90. For the second PCR, which ran for roughly 7 to 11 cycles, a sample-barcoded 5' primer and a J-beta primer mix were used. TCRdb redid the calling of the 5' RACE reads with MiXCR, one entry per CDR3 protein. The sample shows approximately 940,000 distinct CDR3 sequences, 40% to 60% of them seen only once. This CDR3 has 15 residues. V shed 6 bases, J shed 4 bases, and the junction held 9 bases outside the gene matches. Germline V gives CDR1 SNHLY, CDR2 FYNNEI. Material for sequencing was blood. This chain uses TRBV2 with TRBJ2-4; 7 bases line up with TRBD1. The source of this sequence is a man younger than 40 in good health. CDR3 in amino acids: CASREDRWGKNIQYF. The CDR3 DNA reads as TGTGCCAGCAGAGAGGACAGGTGGGGGAAAAACATTCAGTACTTC.